This TCR beta chain is drawn from a study of T cell repertoires in cytomegalovirus infection. In the study overall: Indicated by public TCR beta signatures were CMV infection and matching HLA type.

TCRdb reprocessed the reads via MiXCR and lists one record per CDR3 protein. Seen here are 300,000 to 400,000 distinct CDR3 sequences, about 27% observed once, and the top ten hold around 19%. This clonotype was seen more than once but under ten times. Its antigen is currently unknown. Findings of the study overall: The ex vivo response showed dominance by HLA-C-restricted CMV-specific TCR beta clonotypes. Totalled public TCR beta family frequency picked out people who carried CMV plus the relevant HLA.

CDR3 length: 14 residues. Germline loops: CDR1 MNHNS, CDR2 SASEGT. With 0 bases removed from V and 6 bases from J, the gap between germline ends came to 9 bases. This rearrangement joins TRBV6-1 to TRBJ1-5; D is undetermined. The sequenced sample was cultured PBMCs, obtained from culture after CMV antigen stimulation. This TCR was sampled from a human donor in good health (CMV status not recorded). Some clones in this sample may be carry-over from other donors' samples. The CDR3 DNA follows: TGTGCCAGCAGTGAAGCGCGAAGGAGTCAGCCCCAGCATTTT. Protein: CASSEARRSQPQHF.